Listed below are T cell receptor beta chains from one sample, sequenced in a study of OX40 agonist ivuxolimab in advanced cancers. Repertoires were generated with immunoSEQ multiplex PCR, while TCRdb's copy carries only in-frame clones and drops some. This table has some 97,000 clones, around 93% appearing once. The sequenced sample was CD4+ or CD8+ T cells sorted from blood, obtained in a trial of the OX40 agonist ivuxolimab. These receptors were collected from an adult with an advanced solid tumor such as melanoma, head and neck, liver or kidney cancer. Each CDR3 is given with its conserved first and last residue. The D gene is left open where the match is weak. Only part of the rows carry a size: once, few, many, or a class if the clone is expanded.

size | D | J | V | CDR3 | DNA
. | . | TRBJ1-2 | TRBV11-3 | CASSQADYGYTF | TGTGCCAGCAGCCAAGCGGACTATGGCTACACCTTC
few | . | TRBJ1-1 | TRBV18 | CASSPTFGNTEAFF | TGTGCCAGCTCACCTACCTTCGGGAACACTGAAGCTTTCTTT
. | . | TRBJ2-5 | TRBV5-1 | CASSLAKGGAAETQYF | TGCGCCAGCAGCTTGGCCAAGGGGGGCGCCGCGGAGACCCAGTACTTC
. | TRBD2 | TRBJ2-1 | TRBV11-2 | CATSYSGRSYNEQFF | TGTGCCACCTCCTATAGCGGGAGATCCTACAATGAGCAGTTCTTC
. | TRBD1 | TRBJ1-2 | TRBV5-1 | CASSLQGGNYGYTF | TGCGCCAGCAGCTTACAGGGGGGGAACTATGGCTACACCTTC
. | . | TRBJ1-5 | TRBV6-5 | CASSYSDRSNQPQHF | TGTGCCAGCAGTTACTCCGACAGAAGCAATCAGCCCCAGCATTTT
. | . | TRBJ2-5 | TRBV7-3 | CASSLGRQETQYF | TGTGCCAGCAGCTTAGGGCGGCAAGAGACCCAGTACTTC
. | . | TRBJ1-1 | TRBV7-9 | CASSFHQNTEAFF | TGTGCCAGCAGCTTCCACCAGAACACTGAAGCTTTCTTT
. | TRBD1 | TRBJ1-1 | TRBV5-1 | CASSYGQAMNTEAFF | TGCGCCAGCAGCTATGGACAGGCGATGAACACTGAAGCTTTCTTT
once | . | TRBJ1-2 | TRBV7-8 | CASSFDPGAYGYTF | TGTGCCAGCAGCTTTGATCCCGGAGCCTATGGCTACACCTTC
. | . | TRBJ2-2 | TRBV6-1 | CASVRQNTGELFF | TGTGCCAGCGTAAGACAGAACACCGGGGAGCTGTTTTTT
once | . | TRBJ2-3 | TRBV5-4 | CASSLGKGTDTQYF | TGTGCCAGCAGCTTGGGTAAGGGGACAGATACGCAGTATTTT
. | . | TRBJ1-4 | TRBV19 | CASSIQRTSTNEKLFF | TGTGCCAGTAGTATTCAACGGACGTCAACTAATGAAAAACTGTTTTTT
. | . | TRBJ2-7 | TRBV9 | CASSVGTGDPYEQYF | TGTGCCAGCAGCGTCGGCACAGGAGACCCCTACGAGCAGTACTTC
once | . | TRBJ2-3 | TRBV9 | CASGTSFTDTQYF | TGTGCCAGCGGGACCTCCTTCACAGATACGCAGTATTTT
. | . | TRBJ1-5 | TRBV5-6 | CASSLGTLNQPQHF | TGTGCCAGCAGCTTAGGGACCCTCAATCAGCCCCAGCATTTT
. | TRBD2 | TRBJ2-7 | TRBV6-1 | CASTGEGYEQYF | TGTGCCAGCACGGGGGAGGGCTACGAGCAGTACTTC
. | . | TRBJ2-7 | TRBV2 | CASKSQTYEQYF | TGTGCCAGCAAGTCCCAAACCTACGAGCAGTACTTC
. | . | TRBJ2-7 | TRBV20-1 | CSASKGYEQYF | TGCAGTGCTAGTAAGGGGTACGAGCAGTACTTC
. | TRBD1 | TRBJ2-1 | TRBV9 | CASSARQGTVSNEQFF | TGTGCCAGCAGCGCTCGACAGGGGACTGTGAGCAATGAGCAGTTCTTC